The 22 T cell receptor beta chains below were found in one sample sequenced in a study of cytomegalovirus exposure and HLA in healthy donors. The repertoire was sequenced with immunoSEQ multiplex PCR; TCRdb's copy has only in-frame clones and lacks some. The sample yields fewer than 150,000 clones, 70% to 90% seen once. Sequences were obtained from PBMCs. These receptors were taken from a woman between 18 and 29 years old in good health and CMV-seropositive.

In its sample, this clone was seen once. This chain uses TRBV27 with TRBJ1-3; possible D gene TRBD1, 6 bases. Trimming stripped 6 bases from V and 2 bases from J, with 11 bases between. The CDR3 covers 14 residues. The germline CDR1 and CDR2 sequences are MNHEY and SMNVEV (reference sequence). This chain's CDR3 is CASSRQAPGNTIYF. The CDR3 DNA is TGTGCCAGCAGCCGACAGGCTCCTGGAAACACCATATATTTT.

The J gene is TRBJ2-7, the V gene TRBV10-2; 9 bases match TRBD2. J gave up 3 bases and V 3 bases, and 3 bases lay outside the gene matches. CDR1 is WSHSY and CDR2 is SAAADI in the germline V gene. The CDR3 has 14 residues. This chain's CDR3 is CASSDVSGSYEQYF. The CDR3 coding sequence is TGCGCCAGCAGTGACGTTAGCGGGAGCTACGAGCAGTACTTC.

The chain couples TRBV6-1 to TRBJ1-6; D not resolved. The CDR3 totals 13 residues. The germline gives CDR1 MNHNS, CDR2 SASEGT. Trimming pared 6 bases from V and 10 bases from J, leaving 13 bases between. CDR3 residues: CASRAPSGSPLHF. The CDR3 DNA reads TGTGCCAGCAGAGCCCCCAGCGGGTCACCCCTCCACTTT.

This clone was observed once. This rearrangement joins TRBV18 to TRBJ2-5; D might be TRBD1 (5 bases). Looked up from germline, CDR1 is KGHSH and CDR2 is LQKENI. The CDR3 loop spans 13 amino acids. Between the trimmed V and J ends, which lost 1 base and 4 bases, there was a span of 7 bases. The CDR3 DNA follows: TGTGCCAGCTCACCACAGCAGGGAGAGACCCAGTACTTC. Its protein is CASSPQQGETQYF.

The gene calls are TRBV4-3 and TRBJ2-1, with 11 nucleotides matching TRBD2. V shed 0 bases and J 3 bases; nucleotides not matched to a gene: 4. Germline loops: CDR1 LGHNA, CDR2 YSLEER. The CDR3 totals 17 residues. The CDR3: CASSQDRLAGGYNEQFF. CDR3 DNA: TGCGCCAGCAGCCAAGATCGGCTAGCGGGGGGCTACAATGAGCAGTTCTTC.

The count of this clone is one. The chain employs TRBV7-3 and TRBJ2-7; 9 positions match TRBD2. This CDR3 contains 12 residues. Trimming at V came to 4 bases and at J to 7 bases, leaving 2 bases not matched to a gene. Germline V gene data show CDR1 as SGHTA and CDR2 as FQGTGA. The CDR3 DNA follows: TGTGCCAGCAGCTCAACTAGCGGGGAGCAGTACTTC. This sequence encodes CASSSTSGEQYF.

The rearrangement links TRBV5-4 to TRBJ1-2; 7 bases are a match to TRBD1. Germline V lookup: CDR1 SGHNT, CDR2 YYREEE (reference sequence). V gave up 0 bases and J gave up 3 bases; unmatched junction bases: 8. The length of the CDR3 is 16 residues. CDR3 DNA sequence: TGTGCCAGCAGCTTGGTACGGGCCAGGGGGGACTATGGCTACACCTTC. It specifies CASSLVRARGDYGYTF.

J is TRBJ2-1 and V is TRBV7-8, with a tentative D call TRBD1 (5 bases). The length of the CDR3 is 15 residues. Germline V lookup: CDR1 SGHVS, CDR2 FQNEAQ. The V and J ends lost 0 bases and 4 bases respectively, with 10 bases between them. The CDR3 DNA follows: TGTGCCAGCAGCTTAGCCACTCGACAGTACAATGAGCAGTTCTTC. This encodes CASSLATRQYNEQFF.

V is TRBV2 and J is TRBJ2-1; TRBD2 matches at 9 bases. Germline CDR1 SNHLY, CDR2 FYNNEI. The CDR3 has 14 amino acids. With V trimmed by 7 bases and J by 5 bases, 6 bases remained unmatched. The CDR3 DNA follows: TGTGCCAGCAATTTAGCGGGAGCCAACAATGAGCAGTTCTTC. Its protein product is CASNLAGANNEQFF. Full variable domain (remainder filled in from reference TRBV2 and TRBJ2-1): EPEVTQTPSHQVTQMGQEVILRCVPISNHLYFYWYRQILGQKVEFLVSFYNNEISEKSEIFDDQFSVERPDGSNFTLKIRSTKLEDSAMYFCASNLAGANNEQFFGPGTRLTVL.

The chain combines TRBV7-9 with TRBJ1-4; D is perhaps TRBD1 (6 bases). V gave up 5 bases and J gave up 2 bases, with 15 bases separating them. This CDR3 spans 16 amino acids. Per germline, CDR1 SEHNR and CDR2 FQNEAQ (reference sequence). The CDR3 coding sequence is TGTGCCAGCAGCCCATCGAACAGGGCGACTAATGAAAAACTGTTTTTT. It is translated as CASSPSNRATNEKLFF.

The sample holds a few counts of this clone. The chain uses TRBV9 and TRBJ2-7; TRBD1 agrees at 12 bases. The CDR3 consists of 16 residues. J was trimmed by 5 bases and V by 4 bases; bases with no gene match: 10. Germline V lookup: CDR1 SGDLS, CDR2 YYNGEE. The CDR3 region is CASSPPGQGASHEQYF. The DNA for the CDR3 is TGTGCCAGCAGCCCCCCGGGACAGGGGGCTTCCCACGAGCAGTACTTC.

This chain links TRBV5-1 with TRBJ1-2; D is uncertain. Germline V gives CDR1 SGHRS, CDR2 YFSETQ. V was clipped by 2 bases and J by 7 bases, with 15 bases between them. This CDR3 region has 14 residues. The CDR3 reads CASSFEGLLGGYTF. CDR3 bases: TGCGCCAGCAGCTTCGAGGGCCTTTTGGGTGGCTACACCTTC.

V is TRBV5-1 and J is TRBJ2-7, with 10 positions matching TRBD1. V dropped 4 bases and J dropped 2; count of bases not matched to a gene: 9. Germline V lookup: CDR1 SGHRS, CDR2 YFSETQ. This CDR3 is built from 16 residues. CDR3 nucleotides: TGCGCCAGCAGCCCCTTATACGGACAGGGGGCCTACGAGCAGTACTTC. It is translated as CASSPLYGQGAYEQYF. Together with reference TRBV5-1 and TRBJ2-7, the CDR3 gives the full variable domain: KAGVTQTPRYLIKTRGQQVTLSCSPISGHRSVSWYQQTPGQGLQFLFEYFSETQRNKGNFPGRFSGRQFSNSRSEMNVSTLELGDSALYLCASSPLYGQGAYEQYFGPGTRLTVT.

The chain couples TRBV5-6 to TRBJ2-5; TRBD2 matches at 13 bases. J gave up 4 bases and V 1 base, and 4 bases lay outside the gene matches. This CDR3 comprises 16 residues. Germline loops: CDR1 SGHDT, CDR2 YYEEEE. The CDR3 loop reads CASSLSGLAGAETQYF. The CDR3 coding sequence is TGTGCCAGCAGCTTGTCTGGACTAGCGGGAGCAGAGACCCAGTACTTC.

This chain uses TRBV15 with TRBJ1-5; D possibly corresponds to TRBD1 (6 bases). From germline, CDR1 is LNHNV and CDR2 YYDKDF (reference sequence). V lost 0 bases and J lost 3, with 15 bases in between. The CDR3 covers 17 residues. In DNA form, the CDR3 reads TGTGCCACCAGCAGAGACGGGGGGCCAGATTTCAATCAGCCCCAGCATTTT. Amino acids: CATSRDGGPDFNQPQHF.

The V call is TRBV7-2, the J call TRBJ1-6; TRBD1 matches at 8 bases. The germline V gene has CDR1 SGHTA and CDR2 FQGNSA. J gave up 9 bases and V 7 bases, and 14 bases lay outside the gene matches. This CDR3 comprises 16 residues. The CDR3 is CASNSGSGRGRSPLHF. Written as DNA, the CDR3 is TGTGCCAGCAACTCGGGTAGTGGCAGGGGGCGTTCACCCCTCCACTTT. Combining the CDR3 with reference TRBV7-2 and TRBJ1-6 gives the whole variable domain GAGVSQSPSNKVTEKGKDVELRCDPISGHTALYWYRQSLGQGLEFLIYFQGNSAPDKSGLPSDRFSAERTGGSVSTLTIQRTQQEDSAVYLCASNSGSGRGRSPLHFGNGTRLTVT.

The chain is built from TRBV19 and TRBJ2-1; tentatively, D is TRBD2 (6 bases). Germline lookup yields CDR1 LNHDA and CDR2 SQIVND (reference sequence). V was pared by 6 bases and J by 8 bases, with 17 bases between. The length of the CDR3 is 14 residues. The CDR3 loop is CASRDLAGGYEQFF. As DNA, the CDR3 is TGTGCCAGTAGGGACCTAGCTGGGGGGTATGAGCAGTTCTTC.

The chain joins TRBV9 to TRBJ2-3; no definite D call. Deletions cut 3 bases from V and 6 bases from J, with 11 bases between. The V gene's germline CDR1 is SGDLS and CDR2 YYNGEE. The CDR3 runs 13 residues. The CDR3 loop reads CASSEESPDTQYF. The DNA for the CDR3 is TGTGCCAGCAGCGAAGAGAGTCCGGATACGCAGTATTTT.

The V gene is TRBV28, the J gene TRBJ2-7; a weak D match, TRBD1 (5 bases). Germline V gene data show CDR1 as MDHEN and CDR2 as SYDVKM. CDR3 length: 12 amino acids. The germline V and J ends were trimmed by 6 bases and 3 bases, with 9 bases remaining between them. The CDR3 loop reads CASRPDNYEQYF. The CDR3 DNA follows: TGTGCCAGCAGACCGGACAACTACGAGCAGTACTTC.

This clone was observed a single time. The chain links TRBV9 to TRBJ2-3; D uncertain. CDR1 is SGDLS, CDR2 YYNGEE, per germline. This CDR3 has 16 residues. Trimming removed 2 bases at V and 4 bases at J, with 17 bases between. The CDR3 DNA sequence: TGTGCCAGCAGCGTCCGATCCTCCCTGAGCGCAGATACGCAGTATTTT. It specifies CASSVRSSLSADTQYF.

The V and J genes are TRBV25-1 and TRBJ2-3; D possibly corresponds to TRBD2 (5 bases). This CDR3 has 16 amino acids. Germline loops: CDR1 MGHDK, CDR2 SYGVNS. V lost 4 bases and J 0 bases, leaving 14 bases between the germline ends. This CDR3 is CASSGGNPRSTDTQYF. The CDR3 bases are TGTGCCAGCAGTGGAGGGAATCCAAGAAGCACAGATACGCAGTATTTT. The whole variable domain, remainder taken from reference TRBV25-1 and TRBJ2-3, is EADIYQTPRYLVIGTGKKITLECSQTMGHDKMYWYQQDPGMELHLIHYSYGVNSTEKGDLSSESTVSRIRTEHFPLTLESARPSHTSQYLCASSGGNPRSTDTQYFGPGTRLTVL.

This clone was recorded once. The genes are TRBV4-2 and TRBJ2-1; D not certain. The germline V gene has CDR1 LGHNA and CDR2 YNFKEQ. The length of the CDR3 is 14 residues. V dropped 1 base and J dropped 7 bases, with 11 bases sitting between them. The CDR3 spells CASSQVDPGNEQFF. CDR3 coding DNA: TGTGCCAGCAGCCAAGTTGACCCAGGAAATGAGCAGTTCTTC.